This T cell receptor beta chain was documented in a study of chemoradiotherapy in HPV16-positive cancers. Profiled with immunoSEQ multiplex PCR; TCRdb holds only in-frame clones, not every one. The data contain 25,000 to 35,000 clones, about 90% of them singletons. J lost 0 bases, V lost 0 bases, and 3 bases had no gene match. This CDR3 spans 16 amino acids. Germline CDR1 and CDR2: LGHNA and YSLEER. The chain uses TRBV4-3 and TRBJ2-7; 9 bases are shared with TRBD2. The receptor comes from a human donor with HPV-associated anogenital cancer. The starting material was blood, obtained from a patient who underwent chemoradiotherapy. CDR3 DNA sequence: TGCGCCAGCAGCCAAGATGTAGCGGGGGTCTCCTACGAGCAGTACTTC. Its translation: CASSQDVAGVSYEQYF.